The 18 T cell receptor beta chains given below trace back to one sample, sequenced in a study of molecular identifiers for immune sequencing clone quantification. TCRdb reprocessed the PCR reads with MiXCR, giving one entry per CDR3 protein. The profile covers fewer than 350,000 distinct CDR3 sequences, with 20% to 25% appearing a single time and roughly 0.8% taken by the ten largest. Material for sequencing was naive CD8+ T cells from blood, with Jurkat cell RNA spiked in. Subset here: FACS-sorted CD8+CD4-CCR7+CD45RA+ naive T cells. The receptors originated from a human donor in good health. Some libraries in this study had Jurkat cell RNA spiked in.

This clonotype has at least ten counts. The V call is TRBV7-9, the J call TRBJ1-1, with D possibly being TRBD1 (6 bases). From germline, CDR1 is SEHNR and CDR2 FQNEAQ (reference sequence). The germline V and J ends were trimmed by 7 bases and 4 bases, with 13 bases remaining between them. The CDR3 has 13 residues. DNA for the CDR3: TGTGCCAGCACCATAGGGGGGGGCACTGAAGCTTTCTTT. Its translation: CASTIGGGTEAFF. Full variable domain (remainder filled in from reference TRBV7-9 and TRBJ1-1): DTGVSQNPRHKITKRGQNVTFRCDPISEHNRLYWYRQTLGQGPEFLTYFQNEAQLEKSRLLSDRFSAERPKGSFSTLEIQRTEQGDSAMYLCASTIGGGTEAFFGQGTRLTVV.

In the case of this clonotype: The missing conserved phenylalanine or tryptophan at the end of this CDR3 makes a read error likely. The chain joins TRBV3-1 to TRBJ2-6; no clear D. CDR1 and CDR2 from the germline V gene are LGHDT and YNNKEL (reference sequence). The CDR3 runs 16 residues. V was pared by 1 base and J by 1 base, with 8 bases between. The CDR3 spells CASSQALSSGANVLTL. CDR3 in DNA: TGTGCCAGCAGCCAAGCATTAAGTTCTGGGGCCAACGTCCTGACTCTC.

This clonotype was observed at least ten times. The chain couples TRBV12-3 or TRBV12-4 to TRBJ1-5; D is ambiguous. Trimming pared 5 bases from V and 3 bases from J, leaving 11 bases between. CDR3 length: 14 residues. The CDR3 DNA is TGTGCCAGCAGTCTAGACGTGTTCAATCAGCCCCAGCATTTT. Residues: CASSLDVFNQPQHF.

This clonotype has just a few counts. The chain couples TRBV6-2 or TRBV6-3 to TRBJ1-5, with D possibly TRBD1 on 5 matching bases. CDR3 length: 16 amino acids. Looked up from germline, CDR1 is MNHEY and CDR2 is SVGEGT. V lost 1 base to trimming and J lost 2 bases, with 12 bases between them. CDR3 in DNA: TGTGCCAGCAGTTACTTGATAGGGGCAGGCAATCAGCCCCAGCATTTT. Amino acids: CASSYLIGAGNQPQHF.

Note on this clonotype: This clone may be a read error of a much larger clone one base away. This sequence joins TRBV27 and TRBJ2-2; either TRBD1 or TRBD2 may fit D (5 bases each). Per the germline V gene, CDR1 is MNHEY and CDR2 is SMNVEV (reference sequence). This CDR3 comprises 16 residues. The CDR3: CVSIYLGDLNTGELFF. Here the CDR3 DNA reads TGTGTCAGCATCTACCTAGGGGACCTGAACACCGGGGAGCTGTTTTTT.

The table lists this clonotype with a few counts. The V and J genes are TRBV11-2 and TRBJ1-4; no clear D gene. V was trimmed by 5 bases and J by 0 bases, leaving 16 bases between them. CDR3 size: 17 residues. Germline loops: CDR1 SGHAT, CDR2 FQNNGV. DNA for the CDR3: TGTGCCAGCAGCCCGACCCCCCGCATAGCAACTAATGAAAAACTGTTTTTT. Protein product: CASSPTPRIATNEKLFF.

The CDR3 bases are TGTGCCAGCAGCTCCATGACCGGGACGGGACCCTACGAGCAGTACTTC. It specifies CASSSMTGTGPYEQYF. This chain uses TRBV13 with TRBJ2-7; either TRBD1 or TRBD2 may supply D (5 bases each). CDR1 and CDR2 from the germline V gene are PRHDT and FYEKMQ (reference sequence). V lost 4 bases and J lost 2, with 18 bases in between. CDR3 length: 16 amino acids.

Note on this clonotype: It may be a read error: a sequence one base away is much more abundant. This CDR3 reads CACSVDYREAKYGYTF. In DNA form, the CDR3 reads TGTGCCTGCAGCGTAGACTACAGGGAGGCAAAGTATGGCTACACCTTC. The chain recombines TRBV9 with TRBJ1-2; possibly TRBD1 for D (6 bases). The germline V gene has CDR1 SGDLS and CDR2 YYNGEE. The CDR3 is 16 residues long.

This clonotype was observed many times. V is TRBV29-1 and J is TRBJ2-3; D not resolved. CDR3 length equals 12 residues. Trimming took off 3 bases at V and 4 bases at J, with 8 bases between the two ends. Per the germline V gene, CDR1 is SQVTM and CDR2 is ANQGSEA. The DNA for the CDR3 is TGCAGCGTTGAGGGGTCATCAGATACGCAGTATTTT. Its translation: CSVEGSSDTQYF.

The chain is built from TRBV7-9 and TRBJ2-5; 7 bases are a match to TRBD1. The CDR3 length is 16 residues. The germline gives CDR1 SEHNR, CDR2 FQNEAQ (reference sequence). Trimming removed 4 bases from V and 2 bases from J; junction bases left unmatched: 10. The CDR3 protein is CASSSNRDSQQETQYF. CDR3 DNA sequence: TGTGCCAGCAGCTCCAACCGGGACAGTCAACAAGAGACCCAGTACTTC.

This clonotype was detected ten times or more. The chain employs TRBV28 and TRBJ2-5; 8 bases are shared with TRBD1. The germline CDR1 and CDR2 sequences are MDHEN and SYDVKM. The ends lost 4 bases at V and 5 bases at J; junction bases unmatched: 6. CDR3 length equals 14 residues. CDR3 sequence: CASSSTGGLETQYF. For the CDR3, the DNA is TGTGCCAGCAGTTCCACAGGGGGGCTGGAGACCCAGTACTTC.

This clonotype was counted at least ten times. The chain's CDR3 is CASSQDMFGGSGYGYTF. The CDR3, as DNA: TGCGCCAGCAGCCAAGATATGTTCGGAGGATCGGGCTATGGCTACACCTTC. The J gene is TRBJ1-2, the V gene TRBV4-3; D uncertain. In germline, CDR1 is LGHNA, CDR2 YSLEER. This CDR3 has 17 residues. V lost 0 bases to trimming and J lost 4 bases, with 18 bases between them.

This clonotype showed up many times. The V call is TRBV7-9, the J call TRBJ2-5; 14 bases agree with TRBD2. Losses at the gene ends were 5 bases for V and 2 bases for J; bases not matched to a gene: 7. The germline V gene has CDR1 SEHNR and CDR2 FQNEAQ (reference sequence). The CDR3 length is 17 residues. CDR3 coding DNA: TGTGCCAGCAGCCAAGGACTAGCGGGGGGCCTACAAGAGACCCAGTACTTC. As protein: CASSQGLAGGLQETQYF. The full variable domain, completed using reference TRBV7-9 and TRBJ2-5, is DTGVSQNPRHKITKRGQNVTFRCDPISEHNRLYWYRQTLGQGPEFLTYFQNEAQLEKSRLLSDRFSAERPKGSFSTLEIQRTEQGDSAMYLCASSQGLAGGLQETQYFGPGTRLLVL.

CDR3 amino acids: CASIGTSGGFSPFF. CDR3 sequence (DNA): TGTGCCAGCATCGGGACTAGCGGGGGTTTTTCCCCGTTCTTC. The rearrangement links TRBV12-3 or TRBV12-4 to TRBJ2-1; the match to TRBD2 covers 14 bases. With 7 bases clipped from V and 15 bases from J, the junction kept 11 bases outside the gene matches. The CDR3 runs 14 residues.

There are a few counts of this clonotype. The chain employs TRBV15 and TRBJ2-4; 7 bases are a match to TRBD1. Germline CDR1 and CDR2: LNHNV and YYDKDF (reference sequence). The CDR3 contains 13 residues. J gave up 3 bases and V 6 bases, and 2 bases lay outside the gene matches. CDR3 sequence (DNA): TGTGCCACCAGTCAGGGGGACAAAAACATTCAGTACTTC. It encodes CATSQGDKNIQYF.

The chain joins TRBV23-1 to TRBJ1-5, with 7 bases identical to TRBD1. TRBV23-1 is recorded as an ORF, its role being uncertain. CDR3 length: 21 residues. V dropped 0 bases and J dropped 2; count of bases not matched to a gene: 19. CDR3 sequence: CASSQSQTGMGLRGRNQPQHF. Here the CDR3 DNA reads TGCGCCAGCAGTCAATCGCAGACAGGGATGGGTTTGAGGGGTCGCAATCAGCCCCAGCATTTT.

This clonotype was found many times. This chain joins TRBV12-3 or TRBV12-4 and TRBJ2-3; TRBD2 is a possible D gene (5 bases). V was trimmed by 7 bases and J by 0 bases, leaving 14 bases between them. The CDR3 contains 15 residues. DNA of the CDR3: TGTGCCAGCATTGAGGGCGGCCCTAGCACAGATACGCAGTATTTT. Translation: CASIEGGPSTDTQYF.

Note on this clonotype: It may be a read error: a sequence one base away is much more abundant. The gene calls are TRBV10-2 and TRBJ1-5, with TRBD1 matching 7 bases. Germline-derived CDR1 and CDR2 are WSHSY and SAAADI. The CDR3 is made up of 16 amino acids. The CDR3 sequence is CAGSESHRGGNQPQHF. The DNA of the CDR3 is TGCGCCGGCAGTGAGTCTCACAGGGGTGGCAATCAGCCCCAGCATTTT.